This TCR beta chain is from a study of human T cells and chemical hapten exposure (dated by TCRdb to the early 2020s). Describing the broader study: For sensitization, 2% DPC in acetone was applied to a roughly 2 cm by roughly 2 cm area of upper inner arm skin. Twenty-nine alopecia patients gave blood for TCR sequencing at one to four time points (pre-sensitization, 2, 6 and 24 weeks). Throughout the study period of around 24 weeks, patients also received therapeutic DPC doses to the scalp every week. Most of the patients in the cohort were female, and the cohort covered alopecia areata with under or over 50% scalp involvement, alopecia totalis and alopecia universalis. The study tracked peripheral blood TCR repertoire changes in vivo during primary and secondary sensitization to the hapten diphenylcyclopropenone (DPC) in alopecia patients. Blood was sampled from patients pre-sensitization (week 0) and at 2, 6 and about 24 weeks after DPC sensitization. Patch testing on the upper back used Finn chambers containing 0.01% DPC, with scoring done after 6 days according to International Contact Dermatitis Research Group standards. Libraries were pooled for sequencing, and variation in per-sample TCR yields was attributed mainly to small differences in library volumes within the pool.

Worth noting for this clonotype: Its specific antigen is unknown. No much larger clone is present one base from it, and per-base qualities are unavailable.

As encoded in the germline V gene, CDR1 is MNHEY while CDR2 is SVGEGT. The CDR3, from cysteine to phenylalanine, totals 14 residues. Only the CDR3 region is kept as DNA, spanning 42 bases read in frame from base 1. Relative to germline, V is 5 bases shorter and J is 2 bases shorter, with 10 bases between their ends. Receptor amplification or capture employed RACE. The instrument given in TCRdb is NextSeq 500. During library preparation, unique molecular identifiers were attached to individual cDNA molecules so that TCRs could be counted quantitatively and reproducibly. For every blood RNA sample, sequencing covered both the TCR alpha and TCR beta chains. The authors' pipeline ran thus. Samples had a median of roughly 87,000 TCRs, with a range from roughly 23,224 to 750,000. V, J and CDR3 annotation of the TCR reads was performed with the Decombinator software suite. To make PS versus PT1 abundance plots, every sample was subsampled to the same number of TCRs (28,000). Expanded TCRs were defined as absent before sensitization and observed at least eight times at the 2-week time point. The public sequencing data were trimmed at Q25 with fastp and processed into clonotypes with MiXCR by TCRdb, which kept only in-frame beta chains. Rows with a matching CDR3 protein are joined into one entry that keeps the most common DNA and genes. The V and J calls reflect TCRdb's pipeline rather than the authors' work. This sample comprises 85,000 to 120,000 distinct CDR3 sequences, 10% to 15% of them detected only once. The ten top clones hold around 1.7% of the sample.

Summary of the overall study and its limitations: The number of TCRs above 1 in 1000 frequency did not change with DPC sensitization; there was no evidence of global repertoire structure alterations. A positive correlation was found between the number of PT1 expanded TCRs and patch test score, with significance reached at thresholds 8, 16 and 32 but not 4. Because every patient had alopecia, a presumed autoimmune disease, the patients' immune response might differ from that of healthy individuals. After repeated subsampling, the strength of the expansion versus patch-test correlation and the threshold at which it became significant changed. Expanded TCRs formed significantly more large CDR3 similarity clusters than pre-sensitization or healthy control sets, consistent with antigen-driven responses.

Interpreted using the paper, the time point label stands for: pre-sensitization, week 0. This specimen's treatment or condition label, per the study, means: therapeutic diphenylcyclopropenone sensitization with weekly scalp DPC. At each patch-test visit, blood was drawn before the patch test was applied. To be eligible, patients had to be aged 18 to 70, diagnosed with alopecia and judged suitable for DPC therapy, while pregnant patients were excluded. Total RNA was isolated from unfractionated whole blood collected in Tempus Blood RNA tubes. The sequence links TRBV6-2 or TRBV6-3 to TRBJ1-5; 6 matching bases give a weak D call of TRBD1. This material consisted of whole blood, taken in connection with sensitization to the hapten diphenylcyclopropenone (DPC). The receptor was isolated from a woman in her forties or fifties with alopecia areata. Some clones in this sample may be carry-over from other donors' samples. The CDR3 region: CASSKRQGNQPQHF. The bases are TGTGCCAGCAGTAAACGACAGGGCAATCAGCCCCAGCATTTT.